Listed below are T cell receptor beta chains from one sample, sequenced in a study of HIV-infected patients and healthy controls. One entry per CDR3 protein results from TCRdb running MiXCR on the 5' RACE reads. This table holds some 9,600 distinct CDR3 sequences, around 7% found once. This material consisted of blood, taken before antiretroviral therapy. The receptor source for this set is an adult with HIV infection. The CDR3 runs from the conserved cysteine through the conserved F or W. D genes are given only for firm matches. The size entry is marked missing in some rows and otherwise reads once, few, many or a size class.

TRBD2	TRBV7-8	many	TRBJ2-5	TGTGCCAGCAGCTCTCGACTAGCGGGGGGGCCGGTGGAGACCCAGTACTTC	CASSSRLAGGPVETQYF
-	TRBV20-1	few	TRBJ1-1	TGCAGTGCTTCGCCGGGACGGTGGAACACTGAAGCTTTCTTT	CSASPGRWNTEAFF
-	TRBV18	many	TRBJ1-1	TGTGCCAGCTCACCAAGGGAAAGTGAAGCTTTCTTT	CASSPRESEAFF
-	TRBV20-1	many	TRBJ2-7	TGCAGTGCTGGCTCGGGTGGTACCTACGAGCAGTACTTC	CSAGSGGTYEQYF
-	TRBV28	-	TRBJ1-1	TGTGCCAGCAGTTTATATGGCAGAATGAACACTGAAGCTTTCTTT	CASSLYGRMNTEAFF
-	TRBV2	many	TRBJ2-2	TGTGCCAGCAGTGCTGGCAGGGTCGCCCCCGGGGAGCTGTTTTTT	CASSAGRVAPGELFF
-	TRBV6-1	many	TRBJ2-3	TGTGCCAGCGCAGATCACAGTAACACAGATACGCAGTATTTT	CASADHSNTDTQYF
TRBD2	TRBV5-1	many	TRBJ2-1	TGCGCCAGCAGCTCCACTGGGACTAGCGGGGGGGCCTACTACAATGAGCAGTTCTTC	CASSSTGTSGGAYYNEQFF
-	TRBV6-5	once	TRBJ2-7	TGTGCCAGCAGTTACGGGGGTGCGGAGTACTTC	CASSYGGAEYF
-	TRBV2	many	TRBJ2-7	TGTGCCAGCAGTCTTGGGGGGCCCAGGGAAGAGCAGTACTTC	CASSLGGPREEQYF
TRBD1	TRBV18	many	TRBJ1-2	TGTGCCAGCTCACCAGGACAGGGTGATGGCTACACCTTC	CASSPGQGDGYTF
TRBD2	TRBV3-1	many	TRBJ2-3	TGTGCCAGCAGCCAAGGAATAGCGGGGGCTACAGATACGCAGTATTTT	CASSQGIAGATDTQYF
-	TRBV4-3	many	TRBJ2-5	TGCGCCAGCAGCCAAGACCCGACGGCCACCCAGTACTTC	CASSQDPTATQYF
-	TRBV6-5	many	TRBJ1-1	TGTGCCAGCAGTCTACGCGGGGGCACTGAAGCTTTCTTT	CASSLRGGTEAFF
TRBD2	TRBV3-1	many	TRBJ2-3	TGTGCCAGCAGCCTAGGGCCAGCGGGGGCCTCTAGCACAGATACGCAGTATTTT	CASSLGPAGASSTDTQYF
TRBD2	TRBV7-3	many	TRBJ2-3	TGTGCCAGCAGCCTAGTAGCGGGGGGGCACTCAGATACGCAGTATTTT	CASSLVAGGHSDTQYF
TRBD2	TRBV20-1	many	TRBJ2-2	TGCAGTGCTAGAGCCCAGCGGGGGGGAGGTACCGGGGAGCTGTTTTTT	CSARAQRGGGTGELFF
TRBD1	TRBV6-1	few	TRBJ2-5	TGTGCCAGCATTCGGGGACAGGGAGAGACCCAGTACTTC	CASIRGQGETQYF
TRBD1	TRBV7-2	many	TRBJ2-3	TGTGCCAGCAGCCGATCCCCGGGACAGGGCACAGATACGCAGTATTTT	CASSRSPGQGTDTQYF
-	TRBV3-1	many	TRBJ1-1	TGTGCCAGCAGCCAAGTGGACAGCCACACTGAAGCTTTCTTT	CASSQVDSHTEAFF
TRBD1	TRBV6-5	many	TRBJ2-2	TGTGCCAGCAGTTACTCGGCGCAGGGGGCGCGCGGCGGGGAGCTGTTTTTT	CASSYSAQGARGGELFF
-	TRBV29-1	many	TRBJ1-1	TGCAGCGTCTACATCGGGGGATCCTCCATAAGTGCTTTCTTT	CSVYIGGSSISAFF
-	TRBV10-3	many	TRBJ2-1	TGTGCCATCAGTGGGGACTCGAGCTCCTACAATGAGCAGTTCTTC	CAISGDSSSYNEQFF
-	TRBV7-6	many	TRBJ2-1	TGTGCCAGCAGCCCACAGGGTTATCTCAATGAGCAGTTCTTC	CASSPQGYLNEQFF
TRBD2	TRBV11-2	medium-sized	TRBJ2-5	TGTGCCAGCAGCGCCGAATCTAGCGGGGTACTCCAAGAGACCCAGTACTTC	CASSAESSGVLQETQYF
-	TRBV12-3/TRBV12-4	many	TRBJ1-1	TGTGCCAGCAGTTTCACCACTAGTCGCACTGAAGCTTTCTTT	CASSFTTSRTEAFF
TRBD1	TRBV2	many	TRBJ1-1	TGTGCCAGCCTACAGGGGCACACTGAAGCTTTCTTT	CASLQGHTEAFF
-	TRBV7-2	-	TRBJ2-7	TGTGCCAGCAGCTTAGAGGTTGCACGCCACGAGCAGTACTTC	CASSLEVARHEQYF
TRBD1	TRBV6-5	few	TRBJ1-5	TGTGCCAGCAGCGGGACAGGAAATCAGCCCCAGCATTTT	CASSGTGNQPQHF
TRBD2	TRBV7-9	many	TRBJ2-2	TGTGCCAGCAGCTTAATGCTAGCGGGGTCCGTCGGGGAGCTGTTTTTT	CASSLMLAGSVGELFF
-	TRBV27	many	TRBJ2-4	TGTGCCAGCAGTCCCCGCTCGCCAGGCAAAAACATTCAGTACTTC	CASSPRSPGKNIQYF
-	TRBV15	many	TRBJ2-6	TGTGCCACCAGCCCAGATCGAAGTGGGGCCAACGTCCTGACTTTC	CATSPDRSGANVLTF